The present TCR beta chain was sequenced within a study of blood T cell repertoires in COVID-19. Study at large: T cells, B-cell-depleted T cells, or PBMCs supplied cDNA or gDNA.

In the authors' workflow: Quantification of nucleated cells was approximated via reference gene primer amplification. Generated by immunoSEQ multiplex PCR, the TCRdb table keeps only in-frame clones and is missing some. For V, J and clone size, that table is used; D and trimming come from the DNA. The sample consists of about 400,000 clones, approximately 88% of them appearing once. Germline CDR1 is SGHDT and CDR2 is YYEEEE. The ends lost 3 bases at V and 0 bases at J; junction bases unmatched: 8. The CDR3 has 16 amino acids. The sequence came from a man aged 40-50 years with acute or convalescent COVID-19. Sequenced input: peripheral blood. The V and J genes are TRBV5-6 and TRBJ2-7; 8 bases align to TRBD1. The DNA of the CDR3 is TGTGCCAGCAGCTCCCGGACAGGGACCATCTCCTACGAGCAGTACTTC. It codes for CASSSRTGTISYEQYF.